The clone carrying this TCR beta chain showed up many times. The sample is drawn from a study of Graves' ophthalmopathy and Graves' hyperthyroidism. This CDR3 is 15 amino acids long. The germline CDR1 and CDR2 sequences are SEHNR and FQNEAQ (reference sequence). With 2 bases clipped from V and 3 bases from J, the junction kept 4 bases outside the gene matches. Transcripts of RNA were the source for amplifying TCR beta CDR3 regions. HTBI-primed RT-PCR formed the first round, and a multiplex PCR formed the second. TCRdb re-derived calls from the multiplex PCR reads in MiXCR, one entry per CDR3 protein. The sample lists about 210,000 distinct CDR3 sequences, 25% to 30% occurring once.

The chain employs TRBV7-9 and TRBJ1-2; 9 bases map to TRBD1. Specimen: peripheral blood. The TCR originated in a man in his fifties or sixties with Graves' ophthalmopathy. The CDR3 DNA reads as TGTGCCAGCAGCTTATGGCGGGACAGGGACTATGGCTACACCTTC. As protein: CASSLWRDRDYGYTF.